The 30 T cell receptor beta chains listed next were all sequenced from one sample in a study of identifying expanded T cells in peripheral blood. Some clones are missing from TCRdb's copy, which holds only in-frame ones; the method was immunoSEQ multiplex PCR. The sample consists of fewer than 85,000 clones, approximately 84% of them appearing once. The sample was blood. These receptors came from a person aged 18 to 70 in good health.

This clone appeared once. The rearrangement links TRBV9 to TRBJ1-5; no clear D gene. Germline lookup yields CDR1 SGDLS and CDR2 YYNGEE. This CDR3 contains 13 residues. V dropped 0 bases and J dropped 5 bases, with 6 bases sitting between them. As DNA, the CDR3 is TGTGCCAGCAGCGTAGGGGCCGATCAGCCCCAGCATTTT. It yields the protein CASSVGADQPQHF.

The V call is TRBV6-6, the J call TRBJ2-1; 8 nucleotides agree with TRBD1. The CDR3 covers 14 residues. The ends lost 4 bases at V and 5 bases at J; junction bases unmatched: 4. The germline CDR1 and CDR2 sequences are MNHNY and SVGAGI (reference sequence). As DNA, the CDR3 is TGTGCCAGCAGTTTCGGACAGGGCCACAATGAGCAGTTCTTC. Its protein is CASSFGQGHNEQFF.

This clone has only one observation. The V and J genes are TRBV11-3 and TRBJ2-7; D is perhaps TRBD1 or TRBD2 (5 bases each). Trimming took off 4 bases at V and 2 bases at J, with 12 bases between the two ends. In germline, CDR1 is SGHNT, CDR2 YENEEA. The CDR3 runs to 14 residues. For the CDR3, the DNA is TGTGCCAGCAGCTCCGGGACGGCCCCCTACGAGCAGTACTTC. Translated: CASSSGTAPYEQYF.

This chain links TRBV5-4 with TRBJ2-2; D gene unclear. V was trimmed by 1 base and J by 6 bases, leaving 13 bases between them. The germline CDR1 and CDR2 sequences are SGHNT and YYREEE (reference sequence). The CDR3 loop spans 15 amino acids. CDR3 coding DNA: TGTGCCAGCAGCTTGTTTGGAGTTGCCGCCGGGGAGCTGTTTTTT. It specifies CASSLFGVAAGELFF.

The chain couples TRBV5-1 to TRBJ2-2; 7 positions match TRBD1. This CDR3 is 16 amino acids long. With 0 bases clipped from V and 3 bases from J, the junction kept 5 bases outside the gene matches. CDR1 and CDR2 from the germline V gene are SGHRS and YFSETQ. The CDR3 bases are TGCGCCAGCAGCTTGGGACAGGGTGTAGACACCGGGGAGCTGTTTTTT. This gives the protein CASSLGQGVDTGELFF.

J is TRBJ2-2 and V is TRBV27; D gene uncertain. This CDR3 has 11 residues. V was shortened by 5 bases and J by 4 bases, with 2 bases between the two germline ends. CDR1 is MNHEY, CDR2 SMNVEV, per germline (reference sequence). The CDR3 protein is CASSTTGELFF. CDR3 sequence (DNA): TGTGCCAGCAGTACCACCGGGGAGCTGTTTTTT.

The chain uses TRBV11-3 and TRBJ1-1; no reliable D call. The V end lost 0 bases, the J end lost 0 bases, and 8 bases lay between the germline ends. The V gene's germline CDR1 is SGHNT and CDR2 YENEEA. The CDR3 is 15 residues long. The chain's CDR3 is CASSLDPGMNTEAFF. The DNA for the CDR3 is TGTGCCAGCAGCTTAGATCCGGGTATGAACACTGAAGCTTTCTTT.

This clone showed up just once. One end of the junction varies from germline; a read error may be responsible. V usage is TRBV7-7 and J usage is TRBJ2-3; 7 bases line up with TRBD2. CDR1 and CDR2 from the germline V gene are SSHAT and FNYEAQ (reference sequence). The CDR3 runs to 16 residues. This CDR3 reads CASSFGAGTSTDTQYF. The CDR3 region has the DNA TGTGCTAGCAGCTTTGGAGCGGGGACTAGCACAGATACGCAGTATTTT.

The chain uses TRBV19 and TRBJ2-5, with D possibly being TRBD1 (5 bases). The CDR3 loop spans 13 amino acids. Trimming removed 7 bases from V and 1 base from J, with 10 bases in between. The germline CDR1 and CDR2 sequences are LNHDA and SQIVND (reference sequence). CDR3 DNA sequence: TGTGCCAGTAATCAGGGCCGCCAAGAGACCCAGTACTTC. Translation: CASNQGRQETQYF.

V usage is TRBV5-1 and J usage is TRBJ1-2, with a tentative D call TRBD1 (5 bases). Trimming cost V 5 bases and J 8 bases, with 19 bases left between them. The CDR3 has 14 amino acids. Germline CDR1 and CDR2: SGHRS and YFSETQ. The CDR3 DNA reads as TGCGCCAGCAGTTACGGGACTGAAACGCGGGGCTACACCTTC. It is translated as CASSYGTETRGYTF.

This chain links TRBV9 with TRBJ1-5, with D perhaps TRBD1 (5 bases). The V and J ends lost 0 bases and 6 bases respectively, with 10 bases between them. Germline loops: CDR1 SGDLS, CDR2 YYNGEE. The CDR3 spans 14 residues. The CDR3 spells CASSVEGEGQPQHF. CDR3 DNA sequence: TGTGCCAGCAGCGTAGAAGGGGAGGGTCAGCCCCAGCATTTT.

As DNA, the CDR3 is TGTGCCAGCAGTGAAGTTTTTAGCGGGGCCTACAATGAGCAGTTCTTC. Translated: CASSEVFSGAYNEQFF. The V call is TRBV2, the J call TRBJ2-1; 8 bases match TRBD2. Unmatched junction bases numbered 4, after V lost 1 base and J lost 2 bases. The CDR3 spans 16 residues. Germline CDR1 SNHLY, CDR2 FYNNEI.

The chain joins TRBV5-1 to TRBJ2-3, with a possible D match to TRBD2 (6 bases). V lost 5 bases, J lost 4 bases, and 17 bases lay in between. Germline loops: CDR1 SGHRS, CDR2 YFSETQ. The length of the CDR3 is 15 residues. The CDR3 sequence is CASSFAGGRADTQYF. CDR3 sequence (DNA): TGCGCCAGCAGTTTCGCCGGGGGACGAGCAGATACGCAGTATTTT.

V and J are TRBV29-1 and TRBJ1-3; D remains unclear. The germline V and J ends were trimmed by 0 bases and 1 base, with 1 base remaining between them. The CDR3 extends over 12 amino acids. The germline CDR1 and CDR2 sequences are SQVTM and ANQGSEA. The CDR3 DNA sequence: TGCAGCGTTGAAGATTCTGGAAACACCATATATTTT. It is translated as CSVEDSGNTIYF.

CDR3 in amino acids: CASSASSGTNYEQYF. CDR3 coding DNA: TGTGCCAGCAGTGCCTCCTCCGGGACTAATTACGAGCAGTACTTC. The V call is TRBV2, the J call TRBJ2-7; 7 bases fit TRBD2. Germline V CDR1 and CDR2: SNHLY, FYNNEI. This CDR3 region has 15 residues. V lost 4 bases and J lost 4; bases outside the gene matches: 10.

The chain carries TRBV11-1 and TRBJ1-1, with a possible D match to TRBD1 (5 bases). The CDR3 has 13 amino acids. Germline CDR1 and CDR2: SGHAT and FQDESV (reference sequence). With 1 base removed from V and 7 bases from J, the gap between germline ends came to 10 bases. CDR3 bases: TGTGCCAGCAGCTTAGTGACAGCAGTTGAAGCTTTCTTT. This gives the protein CASSLVTAVEAFF.

The rearrangement joins TRBV10-3 to TRBJ2-7, with a weak D call TRBD2 (6 bases). Per the germline V gene, CDR1 is ENHRY and CDR2 is SYGVKD. Trimming took off 3 bases at V and 3 bases at J, with 18 bases between the two ends. The CDR3 covers 16 residues. CDR3 bases: TGTGCCATCAGTGATCCGGGAGAGCCCCAATACTACGAGCAGTACTTC. Protein product: CAISDPGEPQYYEQYF.

The chain couples TRBV5-6 to TRBJ2-3; weak D call: TRBD1 (6 bases). Germline lookup yields CDR1 SGHDT and CDR2 YYEEEE. Trimming removed 1 base at V and 4 bases at J, with 13 bases between. The CDR3 extends over 15 amino acids. This chain's CDR3 is CASSLPGHGADTQYF. CDR3 DNA sequence: TGTGCCAGCAGCTTGCCGGGACACGGCGCAGATACGCAGTATTTT. Full variable domain (missing parts from reference TRBV5-6 and TRBJ2-3): DAGVTQSPTHLIKTRGQQVTLRCSPKSGHDTVSWYQQALGQGPQFIFQYYEEEERQRGNFPDRFSGHQFPNYSSELNVNALLLGDSALYLCASSLPGHGADTQYFGPGTRLTVL.

The chain combines TRBV6-5 with TRBJ2-1; 11 nucleotides agree with TRBD2. V lost 6 bases and J lost 4; bases outside the gene matches: 5. The CDR3 contains 15 residues. CDR1 MNHEY and CDR2 SVGAGI come from the germline V gene. CDR3 DNA: TGTGCCAGCAGCTTAGCGGGAGGGCCGTACAATGAGCAGTTCTTC. Protein: CASSLAGGPYNEQFF.

The chain carries TRBV4-2 and TRBJ1-4; D is unresolved. CDR1 and CDR2 (germline): LGHNA, YNFKEQ. Deletions cut 0 bases from V and 6 bases from J, with 11 bases between. The CDR3 has 15 amino acids. CDR3 sequence reads: CASSQDPGEDEKLFF. The CDR3, as DNA: TGTGCCAGCAGCCAAGACCCCGGGGAAGATGAAAAACTGTTTTTT.

This clone was found a few times. The rearrangement joins TRBV14 to TRBJ2-1; the D is unclear. Per the germline V gene, CDR1 is SGHDN and CDR2 is FVKESK. V gave up 1 base and J gave up 6 bases, with 10 bases separating them. CDR3 length: 14 residues. The CDR3 DNA follows: TGTGCCAGCAGCCAAGTCCAAAAGCGCAATGAGCAGTTCTTC. Protein sequence: CASSQVQKRNEQFF.

The chain has TRBV11-3 and TRBJ2-7; perhaps TRBD2 as D (6 bases). CDR3 length equals 15 residues. Germline CDR1 is SGHNT and CDR2 is YENEEA. The ends were cut back, 4 bases at V and 7 bases at J, with 20 bases in the middle. The CDR3 DNA sequence: TGTGCCAGCAGCTCAAGCGGACCCGGCGGGGTAGAGCAGTACTTC. Amino acid sequence: CASSSSGPGGVEQYF. The variable domain in full, with the rest retrieved from reference TRBV11-3 and TRBJ2-7, is EAGVVQSPRYKIIEKKQPVAFWCNPISGHNTLYWYLQNLGQGPELLIRYENEEAVDDSQLPKDRFSAERLKGVDSTLKIQPAELGDSAVYLCASSSSGPGGVEQYFGPGTRLTVT.

This chain joins TRBV4-3 and TRBJ1-1; D not certain. The CDR3 runs to 14 residues. Per the germline V gene, CDR1 is LGHNA and CDR2 is YSLEER. With 0 bases removed from V and 0 bases from J, the gap between germline ends came to 5 bases. As DNA, the CDR3 is TGCGCCAGCAGCCAAGACAGGTTGAACACTGAAGCTTTCTTT. As protein: CASSQDRLNTEAFF.

The chain uses TRBV4-1 and TRBJ1-5; weak D call: TRBD1 (5 bases). This CDR3 is built from 14 residues. V lost 1 base and J 6 bases, leaving 10 bases between the germline ends. The germline CDR1 and CDR2 sequences are MGHRA and YSYEKL. The CDR3 protein is CASSQGSGGQPQHF. The CDR3 DNA sequence: TGCGCCAGCAGCCAAGGGTCCGGGGGTCAGCCCCAGCATTTT.

This chain joins TRBV4-2 and TRBJ1-4, with 8 bases fitting TRBD1. CDR1 and CDR2 (germline): LGHNA, YNFKEQ. The CDR3 length is 17 residues. Trimming took 0 bases from V and 4 from J; bases not matched to a gene: 7. The CDR3 nucleotides read TGTGCCAGCAGCCAAGAGTCCAGGGGGCGCGGTAATGAAAAACTGTTTTTT. Translating gives CASSQESRGRGNEKLFF.

V usage is TRBV5-5 and J usage is TRBJ2-7, with D tentatively TRBD1 (6 bases). The CDR3 length is 14 residues. The V end was cut by 0 bases, the J end by 2 bases, with 9 bases between. CDR1 is SGHKS, CDR2 YYEKEE, per germline (reference sequence). As DNA, the CDR3 is TGTGCCAGCAGCTTGGAGACAGGAACCTACGAGCAGTACTTC. Protein sequence: CASSLETGTYEQYF.

This clone was observed a handful of times. This sequence joins TRBV10-3 and TRBJ2-5, with D possibly matching TRBD1 (6 bases). This CDR3 region has 16 residues. Germline V gene data show CDR1 as ENHRY and CDR2 as SYGVKD. The ends were cut back, 6 bases at V and 2 bases at J, with 19 bases in the middle. CDR3 loop: CAISLVTGTNQETQYF. In DNA, the CDR3 is TGTGCCATCAGCCTAGTGACCGGGACAAATCAAGAGACCCAGTACTTC.

This chain links TRBV5-6 with TRBJ2-2; 12 bases match TRBD2. J gave up 4 bases and V 2 bases, and 9 bases lay outside the gene matches. The CDR3 is 18 amino acids. Per the germline V gene, CDR1 is SGHDT and CDR2 is YYEEEE. CDR3 sequence (DNA): TGTGCCAGCAGCTTTGAAATACTAGCGGGAGGTGGCACCGGGGAGCTGTTTTTT. Protein: CASSFEILAGGGTGELFF.

This sequence joins TRBV10-3 and TRBJ1-5, with 9 bases fitting TRBD1. This CDR3 is built from 16 residues. Germline values: CDR1 ENHRY, CDR2 SYGVKD. The junction had 12 bases not matched to a gene; V was cut back by 10 bases and J by 2 bases. The CDR3 bases are TGTGCCACCTCTCCGACAGGGGGGACCGGCAATCAGCCCCAGCATTTT. Protein product: CATSPTGGTGNQPQHF.

The chain combines TRBV11-3 with TRBJ2-1; tentative D call: TRBD1 (6 bases). Trimming removed 5 bases at V and 4 bases at J, with 15 bases between. The CDR3 totals 15 residues. Per the germline V gene, CDR1 is SGHNT and CDR2 is YENEEA. This CDR3 reads CASSLAPDRYNEQFF. CDR3 nucleotide sequence: TGTGCCAGCAGCCTAGCTCCTGACAGGTACAATGAGCAGTTCTTC.